This T cell receptor beta chain was recovered during a study of identical twins. The sample holds a few counts of this clonotype. Trimming left V 6 bases short and J 3 bases short, with 14 bases between. There are 15 residues in the CDR3. The germline V gene has CDR1 SNHLY and CDR2 FYNNEI. MiXCR was run by TCRdb on the 5' RACE reads, yielding one entry per CDR3 protein. The data contain about 190,000 distinct CDR3 sequences, about 16% of them seen just once; the ten biggest clones take up 35% to 45%. A further study also used this sample, focusing on T cells expressing NK-cell markers. That investigation notes: Dominant NKG2C+ clonotype frequencies of about 1.0-7.0% of CD8+ T cells were measured in five or six donors. A handful of donors likewise had their CD3+CD56-NKG2C+ fraction led by these clonotypes. Clarity on HCMV specificity was lacking for the expanded NKG2C+ T cell clones.

Sequenced input: CD8+ T cells sorted from blood. This receptor was obtained from a woman younger than 30 in good health. The genes are TRBV2 and TRBJ1-4, with D possibly matching TRBD1 (6 bases). CDR3 amino acids: CASRETGTANEKLFF. As DNA, the CDR3 is TGTGCCAGCAGGGAAACAGGGACGGCTAATGAAAAACTGTTTTTT. Supplemented by reference TRBV2 and TRBJ1-4, the full variable domain reads EPEVTQTPSHQVTQMGQEVILRCVPISNHLYFYWYRQILGQKVEFLVSFYNNEISEKSEIFDDQFSVERPDGSNFTLKIRSTKLEDSAMYFCASRETGTANEKLFFGSGTQLSVL.